Listed below are T cell receptor beta chains from one sample, sequenced in a study of cytomegalovirus exposure and HLA in healthy donors. Some clones are missing from TCRdb's copy, which holds only in-frame ones; the method was immunoSEQ multiplex PCR. Seen in this sample are about 130,000 clones; the ten most common clones hold more than 1.5%. What was sequenced was PBMCs. These receptors originate from a woman between 35 and 50 years old in good health and CMV-seropositive. CDR3s include the opening cysteine and the closing phenylalanine or tryptophan. A D gene is named only where the DNA matches it firmly.

CDR3: CASSVGGLASWGELFF
DNA: TGTGCCAGCAGCGTAGGAGGGCTAGCGAGTTGGGGGGAGCTGTTTTTT
D: -
J: TRBJ2-2
V: TRBV9

CDR3: CASSPTGRNTEAFF
DNA: TGTGCCAGCAGCCCGACTGGCAGGAACACTGAAGCTTTCTTT
D: -
J: TRBJ1-1
V: TRBV13

CDR3: CASTLQGQTGNEQFF
DNA: TGTGCCAGCACACTCCAGGGGCAAACCGGGAATGAGCAGTTCTTC
D: -
J: TRBJ2-1
V: TRBV11-2

CDR3: CASSLQGATDEQYF
DNA: TGTGCCAGCAGCTTACAGGGGGCTACCGACGAGCAGTACTTC
D: TRBD1
J: TRBJ2-7
V: TRBV5-8

CDR3: CASSLLAGRGSRQFF
DNA: TGTGCCAGTAGTTTATTAGCGGGAAGGGGCAGTAGGCAGTTCTTC
D: TRBD2
J: TRBJ2-1
V: TRBV19

CDR3: CASSEADLKAETQYF
DNA: TGTGCCAGCAGCGAAGCGGACCTAAAGGCGGAGACCCAGTACTTC
D: -
J: TRBJ2-5
V: TRBV9

CDR3: CASSSGTSGSYNEQFF
DNA: TGTGCCAGCAGCAGTGGGACTAGCGGCTCTTACAATGAGCAGTTCTTC
D: TRBD2
J: TRBJ2-1
V: TRBV13

CDR3: CAWSPRGQPQHF
DNA: TGTGCCTGGAGCCCAAGAGGGCAGCCCCAGCATTTT
D: -
J: TRBJ1-5
V: TRBV30

CDR3: CASSLGRRSEGYTF
DNA: TGTGCCAGCAGCTTGGGGCGCCGGAGCGAGGGCTACACCTTC
D: -
J: TRBJ1-2
V: TRBV5-4

CDR3: CASSLLRNTGELFF
DNA: TGTGCCAGCAGTTTACTTAGAAACACCGGGGAGCTGTTTTTT
D: -
J: TRBJ2-2
V: TRBV28

CDR3: CASSTPWAGGLLMVSYNEQFF
DNA: TGTGCCAGCAGTACCCCGTGGGCGGGAGGGCTCTTGATGGTTTCCTACAATGAGCAGTTCTTC
D: TRBD2
J: TRBJ2-1
V: TRBV28

CDR3: CASRPFTGTVRTDTQYF
DNA: TGTGCCAGCAGGCCCTTTACCGGGACAGTACGCACAGATACGCAGTATTTT
D: TRBD1
J: TRBJ2-3
V: TRBV28

CDR3: CASSPGMVEAFF
DNA: TGTGCCAGCAGCCCAGGGATGGTCGAAGCTTTCTTT
D: -
J: TRBJ1-1
V: TRBV11-3

CDR3: CASSLYADYNEQFF
DNA: TGTGCCAGCAGTTTATATGCAGACTACAATGAGCAGTTCTTC
D: -
J: TRBJ2-1
V: TRBV27

CDR3: CASSVDARTGMNTEAFF
DNA: TGTGCCAGCAGCGTAGATGCCCGGACAGGCATGAACACTGAAGCTTTCTTT
D: TRBD1
J: TRBJ1-1
V: TRBV9

CDR3: CASSFERGPFDEQFF
DNA: TGTGCCAGCAGCTTCGAGCGGGGGCCCTTCGATGAGCAGTTCTTC
D: TRBD2
J: TRBJ2-1
V: TRBV5-6

CDR3: CASTPGTGTYEQYF
DNA: TGTGCCAGCACCCCCGGGACAGGGACCTACGAGCAGTACTTC
D: TRBD1
J: TRBJ2-7
V: TRBV28

CDR3: CASSPGPGELFF
DNA: TGTGCCAGCAGTCCAGGGCCCGGGGAGCTGTTTTTT
D: -
J: TRBJ2-2
V: TRBV27

CDR3: CASSLGTPYEQYF
DNA: TGCGCCAGCAGCTTAGGGACACCCTACGAGCAGTACTTC
D: -
J: TRBJ2-7
V: TRBV5-1

CDR3: CASSPYYGEAYEQYF
DNA: TGTGCCAGCAGCCCCTATTATGGAGAGGCCTACGAGCAGTACTTC
D: -
J: TRBJ2-7
V: TRBV9

CDR3: CASSSRTSGVNEQFF
DNA: TGTGCCAGCAGCTCCAGGACTAGCGGGGTGAATGAGCAGTTCTTC
D: TRBD2
J: TRBJ2-1
V: TRBV7-9

CDR3: CASSRSGKDTQYF
DNA: TGTGCCAGCAGCCGTTCGGGGAAGGATACGCAGTATTTT
D: -
J: TRBJ2-3
V: TRBV11-3

CDR3: CASTFKWTGRPYEQYF
DNA: TGTGCCAGTACCTTTAAGTGGACAGGGCGACCCTACGAGCAGTACTTC
D: TRBD1
J: TRBJ2-7
V: TRBV19

CDR3: CASSFPLEGAETQYF
DNA: TGTGCCAGCAGTTTCCCCCTGGAGGGAGCAGAGACCCAGTACTTC
D: -
J: TRBJ2-5
V: TRBV28

CDR3: CASRISGSSYNEQFF
DNA: TGTGCCAGCAGAATCAGCGGGAGCTCCTACAATGAGCAGTTCTTC
D: TRBD2
J: TRBJ2-1
V: TRBV2

CDR3: CSARDAGGYTF
DNA: TGCAGTGCTAGGGACGCGGGGGGCTACACCTTC
D: -
J: TRBJ1-2
V: TRBV20-1

CDR3: CASSHSGREAWETQYF
DNA: TGTGCCAGCAGCCACAGCGGGAGGGAGGCTTGGGAGACCCAGTACTTC
D: TRBD2
J: TRBJ2-5
V: TRBV5-6

CDR3: CASSEFPGRTPPGANVLTF
DNA: TGTGCCAGCAGTGAATTCCCCGGCAGGACACCCCCTGGGGCCAACGTCCTGACTTTC
D: -
J: TRBJ2-6
V: TRBV6-1

CDR3: CASSLGTGWHQPQHF
DNA: TGCGCCAGCAGCTTGGGGACAGGGTGGCATCAGCCCCAGCATTTT
D: TRBD1
J: TRBJ1-5
V: TRBV5-1

CDR3: CASSQDGWREGTRREQYF
DNA: TGTGCCAGCAGCCAAGACGGATGGAGGGAGGGAACAAGGAGGGAGCAGTACTTC
D: TRBD2
J: TRBJ2-7
V: TRBV14

CDR3: CATVGLAWEETQYF
DNA: TGTGCCACCGTGGGACTAGCTTGGGAAGAGACCCAGTACTTC
D: TRBD2
J: TRBJ2-5
V: TRBV2

CDR3: CASSLGSRQGGSETQYF
DNA: TGTGCCAGCAGCTTAGGGTCCCGACAGGGAGGTTCGGAGACCCAGTACTTC
D: -
J: TRBJ2-5
V: TRBV11-3

CDR3: CASGGGTGPPSGGYTF
DNA: TGTGCCAGCGGGGGGGGGACAGGGCCCCCCTCGGGTGGCTACACCTTC
D: TRBD1
J: TRBJ1-2
V: TRBV28

CDR3: CASSLIIGTSVNTEAFF
DNA: TGTGCCAGCAGCCTTATTATCGGGACTTCGGTGAACACTGAAGCTTTCTTT
D: -
J: TRBJ1-1
V: TRBV28

CDR3: CASISSRGSSYNEQFF
DNA: TGTGCCAGCATCTCTAGTCGCGGGAGCTCCTACAATGAGCAGTTCTTC
D: TRBD2
J: TRBJ2-1
V: TRBV7-9

CDR3: CASSSHRGRYRQETQYF
DNA: TGTGCCAGCAGTTCCCACAGGGGGCGGTATCGGCAAGAGACCCAGTACTTC
D: TRBD1
J: TRBJ2-5
V: TRBV28

CDR3: CASSLNRRRAEQYF
DNA: TGCGCCAGCAGCTTGAACAGGAGGAGGGCTGAGCAGTACTTC
D: -
J: TRBJ2-7
V: TRBV5-1

CDR3: CASSQGQGTNYGYTF
DNA: TGCGCCAGCAGCCAAGGACAGGGCACTAACTATGGCTACACCTTC
D: TRBD1
J: TRBJ1-2
V: TRBV4-1

CDR3: CASSESGAGNTGELFF
DNA: TGCGCCAGCAGTGAGTCTGGCGCGGGAAACACCGGGGAGCTGTTTTTT
D: -
J: TRBJ2-2
V: TRBV10-2

CDR3: CASMGRPNEQFF
DNA: TGTGCCAGCATGGGCAGGCCCAATGAGCAGTTCTTC
D: -
J: TRBJ2-1
V: TRBV27

CDR3: CASTQVGGMNTEAFF
DNA: TGTGCCAGCACCCAGGTTGGGGGCATGAACACTGAAGCTTTCTTT
D: -
J: TRBJ1-1
V: TRBV27

CDR3: CSVAADFYEQYF
DNA: TGCAGCGTTGCAGCGGACTTTTACGAGCAGTACTTC
D: -
J: TRBJ2-7
V: TRBV29-1

CDR3: CASSEREGFF
DNA: TGTGCCAGCAGTGAAAGAGAGGGGTTCTTC
D: -
J: TRBJ2-1
V: TRBV2

CDR3: CASSQVGGSPETQYF
DNA: TGCGCCAGCAGCCAAGTAGGCGGGAGCCCAGAGACCCAGTACTTC
D: TRBD2
J: TRBJ2-5
V: TRBV4-3

CDR3: CASSQDTVGEQFF
DNA: TGTGCCAGCAGCCAAGACACGGTTGGTGAGCAGTTCTTC
D: -
J: TRBJ2-1
V: TRBV4-2

CDR3: CASNTPGRGRNEQFF
DNA: TGTGCCAGTAATACCCCGGGCAGGGGTAGGAATGAGCAGTTCTTC
D: -
J: TRBJ2-1
V: TRBV19

CDR3: CASSPGQGFGELFF
DNA: TGTGCCAGCAGTCCGGGACAGGGGTTCGGGGAGCTGTTTTTT
D: TRBD1
J: TRBJ2-2
V: TRBV27

CDR3: CASGWEDSF
DNA: TGTGCCAGCGGTTGGGAGGACTCCTTC
D: -
J: TRBJ1-2
V: TRBV7-2

CDR3: CASSSTGMDKTQYF
DNA: TGTGCCAGCAGCTCGACAGGGATGGACAAGACCCAGTACTTC
D: TRBD1
J: TRBJ2-5
V: TRBV14

CDR3: CAWTGGLAGEAYEQYF
DNA: TGTGCCTGGACTGGGGGACTAGCGGGAGAAGCCTACGAGCAGTACTTC
D: TRBD2
J: TRBJ2-7
V: TRBV30

CDR3: CASTDLLTSPESRNEQFF
DNA: TGTGCCAGTACCGATCTCTTGACTAGTCCGGAAAGCCGCAATGAGCAGTTCTTC
D: -
J: TRBJ2-1
V: TRBV19

CDR3: CASSLTGTSGGNEQFF
DNA: TGTGCCAGCAGCTTGACCGGGACTAGCGGGGGGAATGAGCAGTTCTTC
D: TRBD2
J: TRBJ2-1
V: TRBV5-1

CDR3: CASSESGNEQYF
DNA: TGTGCCAGCAGTGAATCCGGGAACGAGCAGTACTTC
D: -
J: TRBJ2-7
V: TRBV6-1

CDR3: CASSVGQGLGEKLFF
DNA: TGTGCCAGCTCGGTCGGACAGGGCTTAGGCGAAAAACTGTTTTTT
D: TRBD1
J: TRBJ1-4
V: TRBV18

CDR3: CASSSTVAAGKETQYF
DNA: TGCGCCAGCAGCTCGACAGTAGCTGCGGGAAAAGAGACCCAGTACTTC
D: -
J: TRBJ2-5
V: TRBV5-1

CDR3: CASNTLTGNTEAFF
DNA: TGTGCCAGCAACACGTTGACAGGGAACACTGAAGCTTTCTTT
D: -
J: TRBJ1-1
V: TRBV21-1

CDR3: CASSSRGTSGGELFF
DNA: TGTGCCAGCAGCTCCAGGGGAACCTCGGGCGGGGAGCTGTTTTTT
D: -
J: TRBJ2-2
V: TRBV7-3